The text below deals with one T cell receptor beta chain. Its antigen is as yet unknown. At one end the junction does not follow the germline gene, possibly because of a read error. The sample is drawn from a study of shared clonotypes between healthy human individuals. Study outcomes and limitations: Larger estimated richness was generally seen in naive subsets than in memory subsets.

The CDR3 loop spans 12 amino acids. Germline CDR1 and CDR2: MNHEY and SMNVEV (reference sequence). Several immunoSEQ plates received, in even portions, the genomic DNA of each subset. Some clones are missing from TCRdb's copy, which holds only in-frame ones; the method was immunoSEQ multiplex PCR. Of hundreds of thousands of clones in the sample, around four fifths were seen once. Sequencing input: memory CD4+ T cells sorted from blood. Subset here: CD45RA-negative fraction. The chain uses TRBV27 and TRBJ1-3, with D possibly being TRBD1 (5 bases). The receptor's source is a woman in her 30s in good health. The CDR3 protein is CSRDASGNTIYF. CDR3 nucleotides: TGCTCGAGGGACGCCTCTGGAAACACCATATATTTT.